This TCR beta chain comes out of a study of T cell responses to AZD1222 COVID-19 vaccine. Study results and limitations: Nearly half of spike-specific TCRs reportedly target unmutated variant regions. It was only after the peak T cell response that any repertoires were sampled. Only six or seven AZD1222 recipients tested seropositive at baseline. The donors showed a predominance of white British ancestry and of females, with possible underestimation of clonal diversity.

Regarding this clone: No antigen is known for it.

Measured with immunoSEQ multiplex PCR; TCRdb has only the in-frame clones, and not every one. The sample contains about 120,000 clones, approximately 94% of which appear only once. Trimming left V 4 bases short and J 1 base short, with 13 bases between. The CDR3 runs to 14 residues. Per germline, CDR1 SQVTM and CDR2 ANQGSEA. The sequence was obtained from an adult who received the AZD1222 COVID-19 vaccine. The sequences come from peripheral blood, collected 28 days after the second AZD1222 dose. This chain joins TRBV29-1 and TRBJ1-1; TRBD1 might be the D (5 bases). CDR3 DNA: TGCAGCGTTGCGAGGTCTCAGGGGAACACTGAAGCTTTCTTT. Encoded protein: CSVARSQGNTEAFF.